This entry concerns a single T cell receptor (beta chain). Its target is not known. These data are taken from a study of cytomegalovirus exposure and HLA in healthy donors. Study conclusions and caveats: In vitro work confirmed that a few CMV-associated chains recognize CMV antigens. Reports described diagnosis of cytomegalovirus status by the classifier as highly specific and sensitive.

Trimming shortened V by 1 base and J by 7 bases, and 11 bases separated the two germline ends. The germline CDR1 and CDR2 sequences are GTSNPN and SVGIG (reference sequence). The CDR3 runs to 13 residues. Primers for the PCR totalled 60 Vbeta and 13 Jbeta. The assay was immunoSEQ multiplex PCR, and TCRdb's table has in-frame clones only and misses some. The sample shows about 130,000 clones, about 74% of them seen only once. The source of this sequence is a woman aged 50 to 65 in good health and CMV-seropositive. The chain is built from TRBV30 and TRBJ1-5; D is unclear. Material for sequencing was PBMCs. The CDR3 nucleotides are TGTGCCTGGAGTGAGCGGGAGGACCAGCCCCAGCATTTT. Encoded protein: CAWSEREDQPQHF.